This TCR beta chain was profiled in a study of T cell repertoires in cytomegalovirus infection. Overall study: It was recently identified HLA-C-restricted and well-studied HLA-B-restricted CMV epitopes that the study used. It was the public TCR beta signatures that indicated both CMV infection and matching HLA type. Whole-study results and caveats: It was HLA-C-restricted CMV-specific TCR beta clonotypes that dominated the response ex vivo.

Notes on this clonotype: The antigen is not known.

TCRdb re-called the reads through MiXCR, storing one row per CDR3 protein. The data hold about half a million distinct CDR3 sequences, with 30% to 40% observed a single time. With 6 bases clipped from V and 9 bases from J, the junction kept 9 bases outside the gene matches. The length of the CDR3 is 16 residues. CDR1 LNHDA and CDR2 SQIVND come from the germline V gene (reference sequence). The receptor comes from a human donor in good health (CMV status not recorded). Some clones in this sample may be carry-over from other donors' samples. The chain has TRBV19 and TRBJ2-1; TRBD2 matches at 15 bases. Sequencing used cultured PBMCs, obtained from culture after CMV antigen stimulation. Here the CDR3 DNA reads TGTGCCAGTAGACAACGGGGACTAGCGGGAGGCTCTGAGCAGTTCTTC. Protein sequence: CASRQRGLAGGSEQFF.